The entry below gives a single TCR beta chain sequence along with its context. The sample is drawn from a study of T cells expressing NK-cell markers. TCRdb reprocessed the 5' RACE reads and reports one entry per CDR3 protein, with no DNA. Its clone listing holds about 170,000 distinct CDR3 sequences. Input material: blood T cells: a sorted CD56 or NKG2C T cell subset, CD4+ or CD8+ T cells, or bulk PBMC T cells (not recorded which). This sequence originates from a man between 18 and 69 years old in good health.

CDR3: CASSYSSGQDWYNEQFF. This chain joins TRBV6-5 and TRBJ2-1; the D gene TCRdb calls, TRBD1, cannot be checked with no DNA. The germline V gene has CDR1 MNHEY and CDR2 SVGAGI. There are 17 residues in the CDR3.